This is a list of T cell receptor beta chains from one sample in a study of cytomegalovirus exposure and HLA in healthy donors. TCRdb's table, derived via immunoSEQ multiplex PCR, lists solely in-frame clones and lacks some. This sample has fewer than 200,000 clones, with roughly four fifths found just once. Sequenced: PBMCs. The source of these receptors is a female donor in good health and CMV-seronegative. CDR3s include the opening cysteine and the closing phenylalanine or tryptophan. Expanded clones are given a class, and other clones once, few, many or no size at all.

J gene	V gene	CDR3 length	clone size	CDR3 protein
TRBJ1-4	TRBV29-1	12	-	CSVGQENEKLFF
TRBJ1-2	TRBV28	13	-	CASSAPAGNSYTF
TRBJ1-2	TRBV2	12	few	CASRALDSRYTF
TRBJ1-1	TRBV9	15	-	CASSVTGQVNTEAFF
TRBJ1-5	TRBV28	15	once	CASSDPGGMDQPQHF
TRBJ1-5	TRBV19	16	-	CASSIRGSLGNQPQHF
TRBJ1-2	TRBV6-4	18	once	CASSPDERRQGPPYGYTF
TRBJ2-6	TRBV4-3	18	-	CASSQDALRGPGANVLTF
TRBJ2-5	TRBV9	12	-	CASSVSEETQYF
TRBJ1-5	TRBV6-6	15	-	CASSYSRAIHQPQHF
TRBJ2-2	TRBV5-4	14	-	CASREGLDTGELFF
TRBJ1-2	TRBV6-6	12	-	CASRGVDYGYTF
TRBJ1-2	TRBV27	13	-	CASSWRANYGYTF
TRBJ2-3	TRBV7-3	18	few	CASSARRASGGPTDTQYF
TRBJ1-5	TRBV30	16	-	CAWSRTRDRGHQPQHF
TRBJ2-5	TRBV10-3	11	-	CAISELETQYF
TRBJ2-1	TRBV29-1	15	-	CSVGTSGVPYNEQFF
TRBJ2-3	TRBV12-5	13	-	CASGLVRGGADYF
TRBJ2-3	TRBV20-1	11	-	CSAGGTSPQYF
TRBJ2-6	TRBV5-4	16	once	CASSLDDITGANGLTF
TRBJ1-2	TRBV5-6	15	once	CASSSWDRPNYGYTF
TRBJ2-7	TRBV9	17	-	CASSPRGSGGISYEQYF
TRBJ2-5	TRBV7-2	15	-	CASSFQGTSGGGPYF
TRBJ1-3	TRBV6-6	16	-	CASSYLAGLSGNTIYF
TRBJ2-3	TRBV7-7	15	few	CASGTGTGSLDTQYF
TRBJ1-2	TRBV19	17	-	CASSTGTGGGLSYGYTF
TRBJ2-2	TRBV9	15	few	CASSRREGPTGELFF
TRBJ2-5	TRBV18	19	-	CASSPAGHGLAENQETQYF
TRBJ2-2	TRBV18	17	-	CASSRGGAAANTGELFF
TRBJ2-5	TRBV18	15	once	CASSQGTGGAETQYF
TRBJ2-5	TRBV6-5	15	-	CASSLYDRAQETQYF
TRBJ1-2	TRBV4-2	14	-	CASSQERDGYGYTF
TRBJ2-5	TRBV7-9	15	-	CASSLGRREQGTQYF
TRBJ2-5	TRBV5-1	15	-	CASSGETGWSETQYF
TRBJ1-2	TRBV7-9	13	few	CASSLLGLYGYTF
TRBJ1-2	TRBV28	14	-	CASKFPQGVYGYTF
TRBJ1-4	TRBV4-3	16	-	CASSQDSSGLGEKLFF
TRBJ1-4	TRBV11-2	13	few	CASSLSDNEKLFF
TRBJ2-6	TRBV9	18	few	CASSLRLAGVSGANVLTF
TRBJ2-1	TRBV5-1	15	-	CASSPGQGAYNEQFF
TRBJ2-1	TRBV4-1	15	few	CASTFLDSPYNEQFF
TRBJ1-2	TRBV28	16	-	CASSLLPGLANYGYTF
TRBJ1-5	TRBV6-1	14	-	CASSPTGSGQPQHF
TRBJ2-7	TRBV29-1	14	once	CSAVLDRAGYEQYF
TRBJ1-6	TRBV4-3	19	few	CASSQDRGTVSSYNSPLHF
TRBJ2-5	TRBV5-1	16	-	CASSYPKTGPGETQYF
TRBJ1-5	TRBV18	14	-	CASSPNRGRQPQHF
TRBJ2-7	TRBV5-1	14	-	CASNAAGVRYEQYF
TRBJ1-1	TRBV9	15	-	CASSVGTGDTGEAFF
TRBJ2-7	TRBV5-1	14	few	CASRTGTGGYEQYF
TRBJ1-5	TRBV29-1	11	-	CSVGEGQPQHF
TRBJ2-7	TRBV28	15	-	CASSLPGTGAYEQYF
TRBJ1-4	TRBV7-8	15	once	CASSATGGANEKLFF
TRBJ2-7	TRBV5-1	22	few	CASTPYTRRTAGTSGTPYEQYF
TRBJ2-5	TRBV11-1	16	-	CASSRSTGETRGEQYF
TRBJ1-1	TRBV6-1	15	-	CASSDRQVGYTEAFF
TRBJ2-5	TRBV7-2	15	-	CASSLAAIEAETQYF
TRBJ1-2	TRBV14	13	-	CASSPNAGGGYTF
TRBJ1-1	TRBV7-9	14	-	CASSLSSRGTEAFF